The present T cell receptor (beta chain) was sequenced within a study of blood T cells in healthy people across ages. Germline CDR1 DFQATT, CDR2 SNEGSKA (reference sequence). V was pared by 3 bases and J by 3 bases, with 11 bases between. CDR3 length: 14 amino acids. No fewer than 6 million PBMCs went into each sample. The authors ran a second PCR of roughly 6 to 12 cycles using a sample-barcoded 5' primer and a J-beta primer mix. One entry per CDR3 protein, called by TCRdb with MiXCR from the 5' RACE reads. This sample has fewer than 2 million distinct CDR3 sequences, with approximately 39% found just once. Only a few counts were recorded for this clonotype. What it recognizes is unknown. Study-wide results and limits: Estimates based on one million T cells were treated as lower bounds. Observed TCR beta diversity per million T cells went down as age went up. This fall followed a roughly linear course with age.

The chain uses TRBV20-1 and TRBJ2-2, with D unresolved. The sequencing input was blood. This receptor was obtained from a human donor in good health. The CDR3 protein is CSASSGSDTGELFF. DNA of the CDR3: TGCAGTGCTAGTTCCGGTTCGGACACCGGGGAGCTGTTTTTT.